This T cell receptor beta chain is from a study of cytomegalovirus exposure and HLA in healthy donors. Across the study: As released early, the data held 75 million to 90 million unique TCRs from HLA-typed donors. Of some 400 genotyped donors, more than 75% clustered with self-reported Caucasian donors.

Although they were nominally healthy when sampled, donors likely had unrecorded immune exposures. Looked up from germline, CDR1 is SGHVS and CDR2 is FNYEAQ. CDR3 length: 13 amino acids. With 0 bases removed from V and 3 bases from J, the gap between germline ends came to 6 bases. Primers: 60 Vbeta forward and 13 Jbeta reverse. TCRdb keeps only in-frame clones here, not all; method: immunoSEQ multiplex PCR. The sample has approximately 43,000 clones. Sample: PBMCs. The chain is built from TRBV7-6 and TRBJ2-7; D perhaps matches TRBD1 (6 bases). The origin of this receptor is a woman aged 25 to 39 in good health and CMV-seronegative. For the CDR3, the DNA is TGTGCCAGCAGCTTAGCCAGGGGCTACGAGCAGTACTTC. As protein: CASSLARGYEQYF.